The present T cell receptor (beta chain) was sequenced within a study of control samples from healthy donors and cancer patients. CDR1 is GTSNPN and CDR2 is SVGIG in the germline V gene (reference sequence). This CDR3 is 13 amino acids long. The V end was cut by 1 base, the J end by 7 bases, with 11 bases between. TCRdb's table, derived via immunoSEQ multiplex PCR, lists solely in-frame clones and lacks some. The repertoire holds roughly 100,000 clones, approximately 92% seen once, with around 2.8% in the top ten. Material: blood. This TCR derives from a human donor in good health. The donor label of this sample is uncertain. The chain links TRBV30 to TRBJ2-4; a weak D match, TRBD1 (6 bases). CDR3 nucleotides: TGTGCCTGGAGTGGGCCAACAGGGAACATTCAGTACTTC. Its translation: CAWSGPTGNIQYF.